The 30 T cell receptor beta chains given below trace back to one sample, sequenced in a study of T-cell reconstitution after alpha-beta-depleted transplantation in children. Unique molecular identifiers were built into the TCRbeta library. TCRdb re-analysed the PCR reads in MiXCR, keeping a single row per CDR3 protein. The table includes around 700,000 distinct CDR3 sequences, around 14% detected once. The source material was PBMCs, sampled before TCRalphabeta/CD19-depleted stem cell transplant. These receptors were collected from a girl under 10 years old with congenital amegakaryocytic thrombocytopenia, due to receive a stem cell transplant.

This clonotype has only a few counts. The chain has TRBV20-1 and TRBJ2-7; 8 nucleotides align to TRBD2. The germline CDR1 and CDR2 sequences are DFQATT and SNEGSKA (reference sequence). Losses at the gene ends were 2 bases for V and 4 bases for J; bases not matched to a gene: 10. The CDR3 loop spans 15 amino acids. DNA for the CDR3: TGCAGTGCTAGACGGGGGGGTAGCAGTCATTACGAGCAGTACTTC. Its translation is CSARRGGSSHYEQYF.

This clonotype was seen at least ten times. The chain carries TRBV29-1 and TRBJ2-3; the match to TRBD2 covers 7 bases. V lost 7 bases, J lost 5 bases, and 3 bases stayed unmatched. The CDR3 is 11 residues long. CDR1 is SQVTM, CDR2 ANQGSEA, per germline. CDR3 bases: TGCAGCGGCGGGGGTGAAGATACGCAGTATTTT. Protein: CSGGGEDTQYF.

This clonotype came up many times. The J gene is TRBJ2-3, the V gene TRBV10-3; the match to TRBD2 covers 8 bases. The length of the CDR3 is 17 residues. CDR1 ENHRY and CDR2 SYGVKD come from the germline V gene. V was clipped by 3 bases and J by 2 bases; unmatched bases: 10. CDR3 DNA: TGTGCCATCAGTGACCACCCCTCGGGAGGGAACACAGATACGCAGTATTTT. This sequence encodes CAISDHPSGGNTDTQYF.

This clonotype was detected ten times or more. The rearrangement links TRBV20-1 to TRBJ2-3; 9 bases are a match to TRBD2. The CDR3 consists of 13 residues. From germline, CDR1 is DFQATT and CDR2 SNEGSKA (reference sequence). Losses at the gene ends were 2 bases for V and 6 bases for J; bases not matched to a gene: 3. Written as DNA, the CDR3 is TGCAGTGCTAGAACTAGCGGGTCCGATACGCAGTATTTT. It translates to CSARTSGSDTQYF.

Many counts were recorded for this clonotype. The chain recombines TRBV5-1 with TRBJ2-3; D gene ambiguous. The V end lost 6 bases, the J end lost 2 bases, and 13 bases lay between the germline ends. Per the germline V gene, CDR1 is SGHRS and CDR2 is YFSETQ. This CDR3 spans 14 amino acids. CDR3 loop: CASNRLGYTDTQYF. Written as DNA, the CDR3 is TGCGCCAGCAACCGACTGGGTTACACAGATACGCAGTATTTT.

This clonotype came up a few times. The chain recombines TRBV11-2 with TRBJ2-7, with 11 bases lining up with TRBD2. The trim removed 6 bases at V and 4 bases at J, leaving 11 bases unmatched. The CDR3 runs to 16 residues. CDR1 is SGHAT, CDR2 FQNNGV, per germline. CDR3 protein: CASSPISGRASYEQYF. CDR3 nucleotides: TGTGCCAGCAGTCCGATTAGCGGGAGGGCCTCGTACGAGCAGTACTTC.

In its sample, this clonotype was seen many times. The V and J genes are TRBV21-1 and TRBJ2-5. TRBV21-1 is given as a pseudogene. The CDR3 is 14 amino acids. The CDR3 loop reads CASSKDAVQETQYF. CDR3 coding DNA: TGTGCCAGCAGCAAAGACGCGGTCCAAGAGACCCAGTACTTC.

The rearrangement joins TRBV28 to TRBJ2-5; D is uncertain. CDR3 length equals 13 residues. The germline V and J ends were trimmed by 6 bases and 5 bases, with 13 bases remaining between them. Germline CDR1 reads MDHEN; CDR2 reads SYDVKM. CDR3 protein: CASRSLTPETQYF. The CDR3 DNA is TGTGCCAGCAGGTCGTTGACTCCGGAGACCCAGTACTTC.

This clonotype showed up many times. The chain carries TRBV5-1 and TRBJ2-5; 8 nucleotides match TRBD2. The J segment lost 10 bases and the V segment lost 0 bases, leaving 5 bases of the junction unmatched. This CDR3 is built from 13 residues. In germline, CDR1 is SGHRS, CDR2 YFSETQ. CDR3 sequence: CASSLGSGRNQYF. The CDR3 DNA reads TGCGCCAGCAGCTTGGGGAGCGGGAGAAACCAGTACTTC.

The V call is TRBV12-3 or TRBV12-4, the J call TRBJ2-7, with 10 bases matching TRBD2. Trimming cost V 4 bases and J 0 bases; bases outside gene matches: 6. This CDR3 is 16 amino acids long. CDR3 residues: CASSSYSGRPSYEQYF. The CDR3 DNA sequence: TGTGCCAGCAGTTCCTATAGCGGGAGGCCCTCCTACGAGCAGTACTTC.

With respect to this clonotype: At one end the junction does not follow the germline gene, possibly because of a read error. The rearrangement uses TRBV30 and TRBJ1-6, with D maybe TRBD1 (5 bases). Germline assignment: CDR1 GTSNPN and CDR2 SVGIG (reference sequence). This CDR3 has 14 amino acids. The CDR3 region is CPWSRGTQNSPLHF. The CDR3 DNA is TGTCCCTGGAGTCGGGGGACCCAAAATTCACCCCTCCACTTT.

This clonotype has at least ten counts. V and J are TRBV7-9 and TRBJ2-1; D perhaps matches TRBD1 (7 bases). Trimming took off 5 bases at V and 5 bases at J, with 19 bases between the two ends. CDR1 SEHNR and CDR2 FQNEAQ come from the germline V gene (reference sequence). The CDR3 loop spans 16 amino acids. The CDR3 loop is CASSPLMTGTDNEQFF. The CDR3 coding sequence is TGTGCCAGCAGCCCCCTAATGACAGGGACTGACAATGAGCAGTTCTTC.

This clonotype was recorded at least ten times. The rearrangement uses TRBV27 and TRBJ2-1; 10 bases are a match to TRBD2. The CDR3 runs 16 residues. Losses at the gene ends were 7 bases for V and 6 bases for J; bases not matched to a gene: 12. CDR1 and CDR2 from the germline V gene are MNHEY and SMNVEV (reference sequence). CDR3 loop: CASTPGWGLALNEQFF. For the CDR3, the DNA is TGTGCCAGCACCCCAGGGTGGGGACTAGCGCTCAATGAGCAGTTCTTC.

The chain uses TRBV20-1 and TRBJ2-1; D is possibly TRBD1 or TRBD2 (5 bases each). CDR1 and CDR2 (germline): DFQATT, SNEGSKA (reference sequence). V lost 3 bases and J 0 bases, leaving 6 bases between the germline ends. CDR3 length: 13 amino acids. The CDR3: CSASGASYNEQFF. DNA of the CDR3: TGCAGTGCTAGCGGGGCCTCCTACAATGAGCAGTTCTTC.

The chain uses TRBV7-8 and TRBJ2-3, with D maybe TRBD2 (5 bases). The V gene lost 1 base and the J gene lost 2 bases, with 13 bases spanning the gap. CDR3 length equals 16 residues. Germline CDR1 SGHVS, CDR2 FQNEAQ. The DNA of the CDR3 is TGTGCCAGCAGCTTAGGAAGTGGAGCGGACACAGATACGCAGTATTTT. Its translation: CASSLGSGADTDTQYF. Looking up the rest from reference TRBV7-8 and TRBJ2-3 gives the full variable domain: GAGVSQSPRYKVAKRGQDVALRCDPISGHVSLFWYQQALGQGPEFLTYFQNEAQLDKSGLPSDRFFAERPEGSVSTLKIQRTQQEDSAVYLCASSLGSGADTDTQYFGPGTRLTVL.

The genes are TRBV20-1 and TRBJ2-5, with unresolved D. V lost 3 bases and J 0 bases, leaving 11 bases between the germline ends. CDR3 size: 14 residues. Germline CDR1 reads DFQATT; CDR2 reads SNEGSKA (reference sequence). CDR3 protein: CSASVSPNQETQYF. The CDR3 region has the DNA TGCAGTGCTAGTGTATCCCCGAACCAAGAGACCCAGTACTTC.

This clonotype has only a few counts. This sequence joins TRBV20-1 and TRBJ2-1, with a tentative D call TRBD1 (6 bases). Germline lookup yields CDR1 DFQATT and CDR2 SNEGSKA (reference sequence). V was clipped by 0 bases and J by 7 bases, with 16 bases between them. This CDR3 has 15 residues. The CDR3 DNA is TGCAGTGCTAGAGATGGCAGAACTAGGGGGAATGAGCAGTTCTTC. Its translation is CSARDGRTRGNEQFF.

The CDR3 here is CASMGTGSYEQYF. In DNA form, the CDR3 reads TGCGCCAGCATGGGGACCGGCTCCTACGAGCAGTACTTC. The chain links TRBV5-1 to TRBJ2-7; the D call may be TRBD1 or TRBD2 (5 bases each). The CDR3 covers 13 residues. V dropped 6 bases and J dropped 0 bases, with 10 bases sitting between them. Germline V lookup: CDR1 SGHRS, CDR2 YFSETQ.

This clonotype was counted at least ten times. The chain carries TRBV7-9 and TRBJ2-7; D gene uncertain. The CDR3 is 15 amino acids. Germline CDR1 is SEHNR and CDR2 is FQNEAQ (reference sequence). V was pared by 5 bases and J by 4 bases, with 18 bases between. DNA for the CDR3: TGTGCCAGCAGCCTAGTTCGTGGACCCCAATACGAGCAGTACTTC. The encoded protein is CASSLVRGPQYEQYF.

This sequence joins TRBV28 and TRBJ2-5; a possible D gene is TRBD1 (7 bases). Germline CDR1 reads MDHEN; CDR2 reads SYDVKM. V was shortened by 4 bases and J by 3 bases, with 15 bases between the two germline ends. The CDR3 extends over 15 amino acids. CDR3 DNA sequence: TGTGCCAGCAGTTCAGGGGGGAGTGTTAAAGAGACCCAGTACTTC. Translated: CASSSGGSVKETQYF.

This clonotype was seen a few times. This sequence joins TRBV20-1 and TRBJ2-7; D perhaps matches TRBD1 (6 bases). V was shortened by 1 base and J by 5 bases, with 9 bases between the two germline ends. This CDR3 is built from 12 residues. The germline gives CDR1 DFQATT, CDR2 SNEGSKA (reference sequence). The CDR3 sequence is CSARGQVNEQYF. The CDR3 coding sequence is TGCAGTGCTAGAGGACAGGTGAACGAGCAGTACTTC.

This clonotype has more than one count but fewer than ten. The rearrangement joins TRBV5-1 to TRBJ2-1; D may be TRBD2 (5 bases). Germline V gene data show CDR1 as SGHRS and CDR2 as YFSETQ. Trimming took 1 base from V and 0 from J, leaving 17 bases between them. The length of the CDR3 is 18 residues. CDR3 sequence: CASSLLTSGDGSYNEQFF. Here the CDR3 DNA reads TGCGCCAGCAGCTTGTTAACCAGCGGAGACGGCTCCTACAATGAGCAGTTCTTC.

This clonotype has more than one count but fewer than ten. The CDR3 DNA reads as TGTGCCAGCAGTGACTCTAAAGACAGGTACACCCATGAGCAGTTCTTC. Encoded protein: CASSDSKDRYTHEQFF. The J gene is TRBJ2-1, the V gene TRBV6-4; D might be TRBD1 (6 bases). The ends were cut back, 0 bases at V and 8 bases at J, with 17 bases in the middle. CDR1 and CDR2 (germline): MRHNA, SNTAGT. This CDR3 contains 16 residues.

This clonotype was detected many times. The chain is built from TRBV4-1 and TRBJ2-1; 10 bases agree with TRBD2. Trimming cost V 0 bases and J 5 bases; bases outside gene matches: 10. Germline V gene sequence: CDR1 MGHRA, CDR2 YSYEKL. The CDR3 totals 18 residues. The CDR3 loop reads CASSQDPGYLAGDNEQFF. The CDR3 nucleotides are TGCGCCAGCAGCCAAGATCCCGGGTACCTAGCGGGAGACAATGAGCAGTTCTTC.

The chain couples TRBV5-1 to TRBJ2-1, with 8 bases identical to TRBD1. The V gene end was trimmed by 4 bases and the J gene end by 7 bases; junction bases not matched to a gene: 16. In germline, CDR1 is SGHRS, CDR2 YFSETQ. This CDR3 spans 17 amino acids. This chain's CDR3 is CASSRGLTGQGSNEQFF. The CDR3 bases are TGCGCCAGCAGCCGGGGTTTGACCGGACAGGGCTCTAATGAGCAGTTCTTC.

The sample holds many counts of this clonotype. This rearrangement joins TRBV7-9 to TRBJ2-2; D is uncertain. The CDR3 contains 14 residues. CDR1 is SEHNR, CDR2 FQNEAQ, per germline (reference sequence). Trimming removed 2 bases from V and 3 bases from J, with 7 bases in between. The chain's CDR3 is CASSLRVDTGELFF. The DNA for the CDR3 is TGTGCCAGCAGCTTACGCGTTGACACCGGGGAGCTGTTTTTT.

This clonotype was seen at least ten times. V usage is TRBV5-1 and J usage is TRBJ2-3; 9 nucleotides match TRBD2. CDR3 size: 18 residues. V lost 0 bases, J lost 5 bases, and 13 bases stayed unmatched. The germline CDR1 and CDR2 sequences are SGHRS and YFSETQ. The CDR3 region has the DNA TGCGCCAGCAGCTTGGCTGTAGCGGGAGATTTTACAGGAGATACGCAGTATTTT. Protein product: CASSLAVAGDFTGDTQYF.

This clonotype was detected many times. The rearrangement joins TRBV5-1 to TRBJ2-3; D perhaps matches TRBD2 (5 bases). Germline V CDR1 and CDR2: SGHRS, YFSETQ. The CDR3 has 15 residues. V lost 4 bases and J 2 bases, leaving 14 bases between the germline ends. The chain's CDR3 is CASSIGLGSTDTQYF. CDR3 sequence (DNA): TGCGCCAGCAGCATCGGACTGGGTTCCACAGATACGCAGTATTTT.

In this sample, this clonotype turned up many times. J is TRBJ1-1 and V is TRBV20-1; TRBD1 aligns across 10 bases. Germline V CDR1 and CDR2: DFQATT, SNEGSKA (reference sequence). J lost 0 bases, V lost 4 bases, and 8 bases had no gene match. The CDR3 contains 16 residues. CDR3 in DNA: TGCAGTGCTAAGGGTCCCGGGACAGGGGTGAACACTGAAGCTTTCTTT. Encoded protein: CSAKGPGTGVNTEAFF.

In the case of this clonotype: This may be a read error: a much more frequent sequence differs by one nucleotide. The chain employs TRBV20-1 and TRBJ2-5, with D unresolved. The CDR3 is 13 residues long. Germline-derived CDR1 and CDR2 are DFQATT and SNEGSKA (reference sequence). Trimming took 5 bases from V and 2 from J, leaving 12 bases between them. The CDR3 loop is CSAAGSGQETQYF. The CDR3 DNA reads TGCAGTGCTGCTGGCTCTGGGCAAGAGACCCAGTACTTC.